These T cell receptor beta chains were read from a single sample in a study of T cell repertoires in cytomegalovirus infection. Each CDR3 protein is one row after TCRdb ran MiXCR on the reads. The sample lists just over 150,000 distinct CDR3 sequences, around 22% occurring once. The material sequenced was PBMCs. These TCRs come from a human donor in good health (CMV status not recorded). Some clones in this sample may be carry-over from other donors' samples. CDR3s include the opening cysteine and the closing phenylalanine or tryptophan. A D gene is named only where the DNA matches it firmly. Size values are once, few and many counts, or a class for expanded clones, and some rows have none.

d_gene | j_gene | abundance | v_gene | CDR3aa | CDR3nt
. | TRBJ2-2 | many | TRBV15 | CATSRADTTNTGELFF | TGTGCCACCAGCAGAGCGGACACTACGAACACCGGGGAGCTGTTTTTT
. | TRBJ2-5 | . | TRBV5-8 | CASSTDFGQETQYF | TGTGCCAGCAGCACGGACTTTGGGCAAGAGACCCAGTACTTC
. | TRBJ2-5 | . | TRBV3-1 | CASSQGGEETQYF | TGTGCCAGCAGCCAAGGGGGTGAAGAGACCCAGTACTTC
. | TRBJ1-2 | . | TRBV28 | CASSLGGGVRYGYTF | TGTGCCAGCAGTTTAGGGGGGGGCGTCCGCTATGGCTACACCTTC
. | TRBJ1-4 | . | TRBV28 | CASSSPTGLIEKLFF | TGTGCCAGCAGTTCCCCAACAGGGCTTATTGAAAAACTGTTTTTT
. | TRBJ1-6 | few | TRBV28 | CASSPPGEYNSPLHF | TGTGCCAGCAGCCCCCCCGGGGAGTATAATTCACCCCTCCACTTT
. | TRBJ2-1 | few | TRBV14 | CASSQVPDSSYNEQFF | TGTGCCAGCAGCCAAGTTCCGGACAGCTCCTACAATGAGCAGTTCTTC
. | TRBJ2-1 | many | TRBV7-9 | CASSRRGLPSYNEQFF | TGTGCCAGCAGCCGCCGGGGGCTTCCCTCCTACAATGAGCAGTTCTTC
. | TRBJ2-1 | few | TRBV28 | CASSLGTGLEQFF | TGTGCCAGCAGTTTAGGAACGGGACTTGAGCAGTTCTTC
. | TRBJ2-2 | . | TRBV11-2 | CASSFRDINTGELFF | TGTGCCAGCAGCTTCCGGGACATTAACACCGGGGAGCTGTTTTTT
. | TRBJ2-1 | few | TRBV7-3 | CASSSRLGARYSEQFF | TGTGCCAGCAGCTCGAGGCTTGGGGCGCGGTATTCCGAGCAGTTCTTC
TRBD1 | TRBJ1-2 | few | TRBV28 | CASSSTYDRVRTGRGDGYTF | TGTGCCAGCAGTTCTACATATGACCGCGTGCGGACAGGGAGAGGGGATGGCTACACCTTC
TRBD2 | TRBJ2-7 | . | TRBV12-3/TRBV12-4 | CASSFGGFLSYEQYF | TGTGCCAGCAGTTTCGGGGGGTTCCTCTCCTACGAGCAGTACTTC
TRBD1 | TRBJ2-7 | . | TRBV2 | CARSGTGPYEQYF | TGTGCCAGATCCGGGACAGGTCCCTACGAGCAGTACTTC